This entry concerns a single T cell receptor beta chain. The antigen is undetermined. This CDR3 is 16 amino acids long. Per germline, CDR1 SEHNR and CDR2 FQNEAQ (reference sequence). V dropped 7 bases and J dropped 0 bases, with 13 bases sitting between them. The data derive from a study of T cell responses to AZD1222 COVID-19 vaccine. Study-wide results and limits: Mapped onto spike, vaccine-associated CD4 TCRs spanned it and were dominant at 160-218 and 743-854. None of the repertoires were sampled until the peak T cell response had passed. Close to half of spike-specific TCRs reportedly recognize unmutated variant regions.

Clones were sequenced by immunoSEQ multiplex PCR, and TCRdb holds only the in-frame ones, with some missing. The sample consists of 100,000 to 120,000 clones, 88% of them appearing once. This receptor was identified in an adult in good health. The sequencing used peripheral blood, collected on day 0 of AZD1222 vaccination. The chain uses TRBV7-9 and TRBJ2-6; D remains unclear. This CDR3 is CASNPIAASGANVLTF. The CDR3 coding sequence is TGTGCCAGCAACCCCATAGCCGCCTCTGGGGCCAACGTCCTGACTTTC.